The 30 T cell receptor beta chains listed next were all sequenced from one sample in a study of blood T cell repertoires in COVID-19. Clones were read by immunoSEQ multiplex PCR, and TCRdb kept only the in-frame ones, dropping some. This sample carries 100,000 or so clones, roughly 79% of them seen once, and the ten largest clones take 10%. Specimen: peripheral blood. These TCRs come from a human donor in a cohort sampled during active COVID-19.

Here the CDR3 DNA reads TGTGCCAGCAGCTTGGGGCAAGATCTCTACGAGCAGTACTTC. Encoded protein: CASSLGQDLYEQYF. The chain carries TRBV5-8 and TRBJ2-7; no definite D call. Germline-derived CDR1 and CDR2 are SGHTS and YDEGEE. V was trimmed by 0 bases and J by 3 bases, leaving 10 bases between them. The CDR3 totals 14 residues. Together with reference TRBV5-8 and TRBJ2-7, the CDR3 gives the full variable domain: EAGVTQSPTHLIKTRGQQATLRCSPISGHTSVYWYQQALGLGLQFLLWYDEGEERNRGNFPPRFSGRQFPNYSSELNVNALELEDSALYLCASSLGQDLYEQYFGPGTRLTVT.

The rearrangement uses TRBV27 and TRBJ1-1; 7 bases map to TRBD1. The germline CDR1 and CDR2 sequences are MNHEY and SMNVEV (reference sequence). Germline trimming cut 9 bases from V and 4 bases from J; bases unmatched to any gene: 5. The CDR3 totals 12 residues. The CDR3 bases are TGTGCCAGTCGACAGGGTTTCACTGAAGCTTTCTTT. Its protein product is CASRQGFTEAFF.

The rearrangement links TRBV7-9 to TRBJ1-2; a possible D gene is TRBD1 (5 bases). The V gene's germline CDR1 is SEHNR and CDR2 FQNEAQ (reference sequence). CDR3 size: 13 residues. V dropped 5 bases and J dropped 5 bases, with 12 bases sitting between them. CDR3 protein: CASSQTPGYGYTF. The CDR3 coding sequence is TGTGCCAGCAGCCAAACACCAGGGTATGGCTACACCTTC. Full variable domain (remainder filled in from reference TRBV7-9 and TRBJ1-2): DTGVSQNPRHKITKRGQNVTFRCDPISEHNRLYWYRQTLGQGPEFLTYFQNEAQLEKSRLLSDRFSAERPKGSFSTLEIQRTEQGDSAMYLCASSQTPGYGYTFGSGTRLTVV.

The CDR3 nucleotides are TGTGCCAGCAGTCACCGCCGACAGGGCGGGAGCTACACCTTC. It is translated as CASSHRRQGGSYTF. J is TRBJ1-2 and V is TRBV7-2, with 7 bases matching TRBD1. The V segment lost 6 bases and the J segment 9 bases; nucleotides outside the gene matches: 13. CDR3 length: 14 residues. CDR1 and CDR2 (germline): SGHTA, FQGNSA. Using reference TRBV7-2 and TRBJ1-2 for the parts outside the CDR3, the full variable domain is GAGVSQSPSNKVTEKGKDVELRCDPISGHTALYWYRQSLGQGLEFLIYFQGNSAPDKSGLPSDRFSAERTGGSVSTLTIQRTQQEDSAVYLCASSHRRQGGSYTFGSGTRLTVV.

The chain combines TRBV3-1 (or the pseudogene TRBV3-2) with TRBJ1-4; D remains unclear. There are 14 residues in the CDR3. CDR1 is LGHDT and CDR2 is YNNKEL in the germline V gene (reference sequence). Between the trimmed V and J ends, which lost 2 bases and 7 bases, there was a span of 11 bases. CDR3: CASSQQVSAEKLFF. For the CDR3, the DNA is TGTGCCAGCAGCCAACAGGTTAGCGCTGAAAAACTGTTTTTT.

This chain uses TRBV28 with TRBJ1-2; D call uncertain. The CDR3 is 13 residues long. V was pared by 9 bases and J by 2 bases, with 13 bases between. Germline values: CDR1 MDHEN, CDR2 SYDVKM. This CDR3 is CASRSDANYGYTF. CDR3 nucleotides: TGTGCCAGTCGGAGCGATGCAAACTATGGCTACACCTTC.

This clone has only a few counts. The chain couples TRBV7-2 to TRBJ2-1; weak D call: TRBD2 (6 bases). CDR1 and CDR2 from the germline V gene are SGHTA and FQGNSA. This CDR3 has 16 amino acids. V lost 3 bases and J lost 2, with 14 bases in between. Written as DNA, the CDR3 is TGTGCCAGCAGCTTCACGCGGGGAACCCCCTACAATGAGCAGTTCTTC. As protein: CASSFTRGTPYNEQFF.

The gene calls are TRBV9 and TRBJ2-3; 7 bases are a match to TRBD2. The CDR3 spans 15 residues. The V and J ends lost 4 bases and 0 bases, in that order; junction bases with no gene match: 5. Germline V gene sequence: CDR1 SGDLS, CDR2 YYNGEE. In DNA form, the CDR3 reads TGTGCCAGCAGCTCCGGGAGGTCCAGCACAGATACGCAGTATTTT. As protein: CASSSGRSSTDTQYF.

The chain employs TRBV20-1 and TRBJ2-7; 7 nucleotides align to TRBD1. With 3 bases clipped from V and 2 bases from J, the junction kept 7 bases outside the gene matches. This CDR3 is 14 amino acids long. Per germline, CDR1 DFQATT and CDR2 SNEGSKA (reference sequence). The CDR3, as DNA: TGCAGTGCTAGTGGGACAGTGATCACCTACGAGCAGTACTTC. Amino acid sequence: CSASGTVITYEQYF.

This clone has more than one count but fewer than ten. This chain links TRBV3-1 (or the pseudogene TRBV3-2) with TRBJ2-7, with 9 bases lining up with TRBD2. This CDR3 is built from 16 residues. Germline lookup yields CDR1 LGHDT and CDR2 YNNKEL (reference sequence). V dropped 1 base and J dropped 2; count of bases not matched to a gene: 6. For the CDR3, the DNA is TGTGCCAGCAGCCAAGTGGCGGGGGGGGCAGCCTACGAGCAGTACTTC. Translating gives CASSQVAGGAAYEQYF.

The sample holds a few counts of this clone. CDR3 DNA sequence: TGTGCCAGCAGCTTAGTCGGGACTAGCGGGATCGGAATATACAATGAGCAGTTCTTC. Translation gives CASSLVGTSGIGIYNEQFF. The rearrangement links TRBV7-9 to TRBJ2-1; 13 nucleotides align to TRBD2. Germline values: CDR1 SEHNR, CDR2 FQNEAQ (reference sequence). The CDR3 sequence is 19 residues long. Germline trimming cut 1 base from V and 4 bases from J; bases unmatched to any gene: 10. The variable domain in full, with the rest retrieved from reference TRBV7-9 and TRBJ2-1, is DTGVSQNPRHKITKRGQNVTFRCDPISEHNRLYWYRQTLGQGPEFLTYFQNEAQLEKSRLLSDRFSAERPKGSFSTLEIQRTEQGDSAMYLCASSLVGTSGIGIYNEQFFGPGTRLTVL.

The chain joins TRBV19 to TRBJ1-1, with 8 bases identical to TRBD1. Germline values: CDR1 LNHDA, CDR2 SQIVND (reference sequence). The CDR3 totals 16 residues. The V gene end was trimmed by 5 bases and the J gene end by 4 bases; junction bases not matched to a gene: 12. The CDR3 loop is CASSPRTTTGGTEAFF. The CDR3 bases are TGTGCCAGTAGTCCCAGAACAACCACAGGGGGCACTGAAGCTTTCTTT.

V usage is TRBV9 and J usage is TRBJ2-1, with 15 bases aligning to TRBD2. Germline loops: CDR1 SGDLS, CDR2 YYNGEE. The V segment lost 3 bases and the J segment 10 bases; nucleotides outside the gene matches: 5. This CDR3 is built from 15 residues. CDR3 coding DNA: TGTGCCAGCAGCGAGGGGACTAGCGGGGGGAAGGAGCAGTTCTTC. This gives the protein CASSEGTSGGKEQFF.

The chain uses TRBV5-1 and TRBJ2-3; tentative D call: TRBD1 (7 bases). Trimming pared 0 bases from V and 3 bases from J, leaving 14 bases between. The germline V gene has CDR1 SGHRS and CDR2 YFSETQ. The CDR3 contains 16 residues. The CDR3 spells CASSLVATGRTDTQYF. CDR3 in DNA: TGCGCCAGCAGCTTGGTTGCGACAGGGAGGACAGATACGCAGTATTTT.

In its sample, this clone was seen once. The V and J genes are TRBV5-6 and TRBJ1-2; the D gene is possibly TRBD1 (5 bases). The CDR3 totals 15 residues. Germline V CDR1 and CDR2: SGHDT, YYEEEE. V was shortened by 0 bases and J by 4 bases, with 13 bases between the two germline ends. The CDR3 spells CASSLGTREGYGYTF. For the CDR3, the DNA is TGTGCCAGCAGCTTGGGGACCAGGGAGGGCTATGGCTACACCTTC.

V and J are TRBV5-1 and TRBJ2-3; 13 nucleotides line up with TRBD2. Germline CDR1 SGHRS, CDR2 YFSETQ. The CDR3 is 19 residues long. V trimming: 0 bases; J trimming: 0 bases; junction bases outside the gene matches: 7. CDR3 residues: CASSLVPGLAGTSTDTQYF. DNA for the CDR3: TGCGCCAGCAGCTTGGTTCCGGGACTAGCGGGGACTAGCACAGATACGCAGTATTTT.

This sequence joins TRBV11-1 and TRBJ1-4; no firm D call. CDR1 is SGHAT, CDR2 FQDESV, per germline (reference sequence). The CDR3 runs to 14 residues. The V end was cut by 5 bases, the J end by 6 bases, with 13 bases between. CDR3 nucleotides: TGTGCCAGCAGCCCGCGACTGAAAGATGAAAAACTGTTTTTT. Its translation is CASSPRLKDEKLFF. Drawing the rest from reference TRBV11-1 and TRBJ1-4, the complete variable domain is EAEVAQSPRYKITEKSQAVAFWCDPISGHATLYWYRQILGQGPELLVQFQDESVVDDSQLPKDRFSAERLKGVDSTLKIQPAELGDSAMYLCASSPRLKDEKLFFGSGTQLSVL.

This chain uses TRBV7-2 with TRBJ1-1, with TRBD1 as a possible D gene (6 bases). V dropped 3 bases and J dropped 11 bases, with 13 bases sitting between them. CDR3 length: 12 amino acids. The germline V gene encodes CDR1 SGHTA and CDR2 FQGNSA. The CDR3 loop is CASSFVTGGAFF. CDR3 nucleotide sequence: TGTGCCAGCAGCTTCGTGACAGGAGGCGCTTTCTTT.

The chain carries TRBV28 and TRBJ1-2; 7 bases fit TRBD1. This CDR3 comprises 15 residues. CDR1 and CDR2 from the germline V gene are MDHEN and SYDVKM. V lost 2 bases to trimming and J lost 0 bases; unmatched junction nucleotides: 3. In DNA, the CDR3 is TGTGCCAGCAGTTTAGGGACAGCCGCTAACTATGGCTACACCTTC. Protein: CASSLGTAANYGYTF.

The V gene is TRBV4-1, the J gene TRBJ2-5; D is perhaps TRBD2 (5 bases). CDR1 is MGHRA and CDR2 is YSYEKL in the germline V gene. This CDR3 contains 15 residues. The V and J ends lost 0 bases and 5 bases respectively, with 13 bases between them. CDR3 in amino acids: CASSQEGRPGETQYF. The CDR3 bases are TGCGCCAGCAGCCAAGAGGGCAGGCCGGGGGAGACCCAGTACTTC.

The CDR3: CASSYSPGQGAEAFF. CDR3 DNA: TGTGCCAGCAGTTACTCACCGGGACAGGGGGCTGAAGCTTTCTTT. The chain employs TRBV6-5 and TRBJ1-1; 11 bases are shared with TRBD1. Per germline, CDR1 MNHEY and CDR2 SVGAGI. Trimming took 0 bases from V and 6 from J; bases not matched to a gene: 3. This CDR3 is built from 15 residues.

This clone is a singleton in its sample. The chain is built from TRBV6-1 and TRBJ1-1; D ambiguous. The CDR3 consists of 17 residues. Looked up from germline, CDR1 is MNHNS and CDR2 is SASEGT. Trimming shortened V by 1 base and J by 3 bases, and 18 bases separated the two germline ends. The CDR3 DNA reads TGTGCCAGCAGTGAAGGGTACGGGTCCCTGCGGGACACTGAAGCTTTCTTT. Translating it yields CASSEGYGSLRDTEAFF.

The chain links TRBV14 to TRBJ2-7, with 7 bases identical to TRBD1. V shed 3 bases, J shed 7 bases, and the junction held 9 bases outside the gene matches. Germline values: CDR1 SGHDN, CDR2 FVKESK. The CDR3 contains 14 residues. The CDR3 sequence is CASSQKTGVREQYF. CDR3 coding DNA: TGTGCCAGCAGCCAGAAAACAGGGGTGCGAGAGCAGTACTTC.

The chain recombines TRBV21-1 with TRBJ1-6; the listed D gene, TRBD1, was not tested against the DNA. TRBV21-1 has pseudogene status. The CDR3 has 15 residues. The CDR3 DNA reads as TGTGCCAGCAGCAAAGCTGGGACAGTGGATGGATGGCTCCACTTT. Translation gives CASSKAGTVDGWLHF.

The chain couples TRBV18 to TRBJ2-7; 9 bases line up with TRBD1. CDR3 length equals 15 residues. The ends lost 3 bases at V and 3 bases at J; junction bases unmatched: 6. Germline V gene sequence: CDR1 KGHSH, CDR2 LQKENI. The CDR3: CASSPRTGANYEQYF. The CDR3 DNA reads TGTGCCAGCTCACCCCGGACAGGGGCAAACTACGAGCAGTACTTC.

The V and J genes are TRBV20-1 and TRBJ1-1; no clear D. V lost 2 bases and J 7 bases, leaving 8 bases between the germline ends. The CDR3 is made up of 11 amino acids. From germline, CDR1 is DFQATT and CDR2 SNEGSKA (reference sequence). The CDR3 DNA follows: TGCAGTGCTAGATCTTCGGTTGAAGCTTTCTTT. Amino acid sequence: CSARSSVEAFF.

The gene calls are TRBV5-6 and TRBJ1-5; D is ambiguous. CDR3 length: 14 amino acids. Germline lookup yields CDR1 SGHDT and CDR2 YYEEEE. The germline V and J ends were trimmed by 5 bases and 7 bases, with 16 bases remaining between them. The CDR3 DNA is TGTGCCAGCAGTTTAGCCGCCGTTAGGCAGCCCCAGCATTTT. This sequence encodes CASSLAAVRQPQHF.

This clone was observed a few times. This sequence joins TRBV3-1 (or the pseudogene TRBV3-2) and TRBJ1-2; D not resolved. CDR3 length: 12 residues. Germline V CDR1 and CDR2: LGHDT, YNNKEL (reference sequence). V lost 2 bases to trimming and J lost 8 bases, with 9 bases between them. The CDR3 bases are TGTGCCAGCAGCCAACCCGGTTTCGGCTACACCTTC. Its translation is CASSQPGFGYTF.

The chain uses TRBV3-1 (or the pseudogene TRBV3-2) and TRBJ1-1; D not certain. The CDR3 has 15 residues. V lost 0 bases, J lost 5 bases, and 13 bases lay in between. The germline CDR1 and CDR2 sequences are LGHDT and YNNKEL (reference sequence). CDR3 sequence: CASSQDGPRGTEAFF. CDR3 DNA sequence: TGTGCCAGCAGCCAAGATGGGCCCCGGGGAACTGAAGCTTTCTTT.

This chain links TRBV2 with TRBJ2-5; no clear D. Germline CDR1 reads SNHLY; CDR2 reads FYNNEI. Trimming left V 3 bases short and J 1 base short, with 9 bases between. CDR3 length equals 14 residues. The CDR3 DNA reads TGTGCCAGCAGTGATGGGCGCGTCCAAGAGACCCAGTACTTC. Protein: CASSDGRVQETQYF.